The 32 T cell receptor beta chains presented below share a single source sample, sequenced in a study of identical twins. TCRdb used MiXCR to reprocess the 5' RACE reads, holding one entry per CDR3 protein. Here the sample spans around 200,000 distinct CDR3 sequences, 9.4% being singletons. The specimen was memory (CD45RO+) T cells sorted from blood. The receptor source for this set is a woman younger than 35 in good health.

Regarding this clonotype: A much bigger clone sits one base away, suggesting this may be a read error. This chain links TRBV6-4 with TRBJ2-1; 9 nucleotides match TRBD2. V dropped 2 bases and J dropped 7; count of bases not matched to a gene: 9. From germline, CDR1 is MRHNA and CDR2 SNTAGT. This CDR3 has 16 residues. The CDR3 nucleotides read TGTGCCAGCAGTGACGGGGCGGGAGGGCTTGTTAATGAGCAGTTCTTC. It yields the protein CASSDGAGGLVNEQFF.

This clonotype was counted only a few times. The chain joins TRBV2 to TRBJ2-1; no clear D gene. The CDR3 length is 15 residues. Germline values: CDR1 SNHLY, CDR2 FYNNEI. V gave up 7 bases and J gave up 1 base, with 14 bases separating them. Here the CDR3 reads CASKRWGGSYNEQFF. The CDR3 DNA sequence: TGTGCCAGCAAACGATGGGGTGGATCCTACAATGAGCAGTTCTTC.

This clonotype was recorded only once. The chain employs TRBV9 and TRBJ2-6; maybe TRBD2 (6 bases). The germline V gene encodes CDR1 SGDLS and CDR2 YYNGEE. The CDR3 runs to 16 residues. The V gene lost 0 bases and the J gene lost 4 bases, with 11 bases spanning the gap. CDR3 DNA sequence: TGTGCCAGCAGCGTAGCTTTAGCGGAGGGGGCCAACGTCCTGACTTTC. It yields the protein CASSVALAEGANVLTF. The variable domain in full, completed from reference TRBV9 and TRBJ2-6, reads DSGVTQTPKHLITATGQRVTLRCSPRSGDLSVYWYQQSLDQGLQFLIQYYNGEERAKGNILERFSAQQFPDLHSELNLSSLELGDSALYFCASSVALAEGANVLTFGAGSRLTVL.

The CDR3 is CASSYRDSDEQFF. CDR3 nucleotide sequence: TGTGCCAGCAGTTACCGAGACAGCGATGAGCAGTTCTTC. This chain connects TRBV6-5 to TRBJ2-1, with TRBD1 as a possible D gene (5 bases). The CDR3 length is 13 residues. V was clipped by 2 bases and J by 8 bases, with 10 bases between them. Germline assignment: CDR1 MNHEY and CDR2 SVGAGI.

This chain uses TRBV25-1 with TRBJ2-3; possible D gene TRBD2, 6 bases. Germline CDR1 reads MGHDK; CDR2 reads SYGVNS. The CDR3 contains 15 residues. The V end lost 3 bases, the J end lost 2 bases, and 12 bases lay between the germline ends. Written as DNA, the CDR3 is TGTGCCAGCAGTGAGGGAGGAGGGCCCACAGATACGCAGTATTTT. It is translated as CASSEGGGPTDTQYF.

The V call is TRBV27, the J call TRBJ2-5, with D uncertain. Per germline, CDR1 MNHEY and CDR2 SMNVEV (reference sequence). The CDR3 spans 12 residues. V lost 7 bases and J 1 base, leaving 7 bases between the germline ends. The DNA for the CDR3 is TGTGCCAGCATTTCTCCCCAAGAGACCCAGTACTTC. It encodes CASISPQETQYF.

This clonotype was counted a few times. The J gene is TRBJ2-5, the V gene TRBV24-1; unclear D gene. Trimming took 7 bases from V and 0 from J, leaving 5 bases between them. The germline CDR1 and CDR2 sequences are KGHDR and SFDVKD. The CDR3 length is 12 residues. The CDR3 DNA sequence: TGTGCCACCAGCCAGGACCAAGAGACCCAGTACTTC. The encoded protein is CATSQDQETQYF.

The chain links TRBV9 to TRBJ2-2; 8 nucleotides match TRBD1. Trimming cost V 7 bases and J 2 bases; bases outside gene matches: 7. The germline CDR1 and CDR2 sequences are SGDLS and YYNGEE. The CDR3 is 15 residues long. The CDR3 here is CASWTGTGNTGELFF. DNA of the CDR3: TGTGCCAGCTGGACCGGGACAGGCAACACCGGGGAGCTGTTTTTT.

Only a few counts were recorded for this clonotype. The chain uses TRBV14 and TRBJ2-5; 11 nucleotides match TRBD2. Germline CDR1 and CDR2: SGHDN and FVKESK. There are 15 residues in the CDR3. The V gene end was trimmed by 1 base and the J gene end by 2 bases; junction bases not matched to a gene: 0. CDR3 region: CASSQGTSGQETQYF. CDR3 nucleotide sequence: TGTGCCAGCAGCCAAGGGACTAGCGGGCAAGAGACCCAGTACTTC.

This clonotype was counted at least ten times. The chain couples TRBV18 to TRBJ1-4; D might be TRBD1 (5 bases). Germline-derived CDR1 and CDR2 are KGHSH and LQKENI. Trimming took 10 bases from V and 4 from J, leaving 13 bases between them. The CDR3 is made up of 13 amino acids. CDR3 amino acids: CATTKGNNEKLFF. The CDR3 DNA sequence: TGTGCCACAACAAAGGGGAATAATGAAAAACTGTTTTTT.

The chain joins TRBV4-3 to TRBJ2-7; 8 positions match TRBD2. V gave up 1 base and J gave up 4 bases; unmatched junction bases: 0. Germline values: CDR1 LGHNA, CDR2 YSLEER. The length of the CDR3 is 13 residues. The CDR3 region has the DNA TGCGCCAGCAGCCAAGGCGGGGGGTACGAGCAGTACTTC. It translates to CASSQGGGYEQYF.

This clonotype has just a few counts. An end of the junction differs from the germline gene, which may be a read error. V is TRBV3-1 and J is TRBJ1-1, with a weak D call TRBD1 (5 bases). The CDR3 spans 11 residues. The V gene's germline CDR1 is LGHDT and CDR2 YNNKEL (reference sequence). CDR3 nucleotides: TGTGCCAGCCGGGGGAGCACTGAAGTTTTCTTT. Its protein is CASRGSTEVFF.

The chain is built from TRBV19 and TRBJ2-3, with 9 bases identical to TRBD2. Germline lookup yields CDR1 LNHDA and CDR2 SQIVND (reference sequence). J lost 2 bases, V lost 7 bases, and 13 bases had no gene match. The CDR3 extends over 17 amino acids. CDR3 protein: CASNNQIAGAFTDTQYF. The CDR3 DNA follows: TGTGCCAGTAACAACCAAATAGCGGGGGCCTTCACAGATACGCAGTATTTT.

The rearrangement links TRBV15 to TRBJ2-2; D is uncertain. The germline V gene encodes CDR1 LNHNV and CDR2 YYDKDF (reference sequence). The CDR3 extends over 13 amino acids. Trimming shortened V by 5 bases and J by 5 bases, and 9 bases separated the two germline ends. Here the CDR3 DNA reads TGTGCCACCAGCCCCGGACGGACCGGGGAGCTGTTTTTT. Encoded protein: CATSPGRTGELFF.

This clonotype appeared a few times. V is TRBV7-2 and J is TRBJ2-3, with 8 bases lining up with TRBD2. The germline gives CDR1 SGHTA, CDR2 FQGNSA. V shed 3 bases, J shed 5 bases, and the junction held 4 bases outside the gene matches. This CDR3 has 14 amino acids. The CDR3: CASSLASGQDTQYF. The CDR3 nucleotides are TGTGCCAGCAGCTTGGCTAGCGGGCAAGATACGCAGTATTTT.

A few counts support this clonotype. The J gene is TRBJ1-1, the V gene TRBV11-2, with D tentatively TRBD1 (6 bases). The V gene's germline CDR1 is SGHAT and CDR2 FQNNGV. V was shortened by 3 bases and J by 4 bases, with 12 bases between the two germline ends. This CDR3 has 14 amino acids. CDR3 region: CASSLSRGGTEAFF. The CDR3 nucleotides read TGTGCCAGCAGCTTGTCCAGGGGCGGCACTGAAGCTTTCTTT.

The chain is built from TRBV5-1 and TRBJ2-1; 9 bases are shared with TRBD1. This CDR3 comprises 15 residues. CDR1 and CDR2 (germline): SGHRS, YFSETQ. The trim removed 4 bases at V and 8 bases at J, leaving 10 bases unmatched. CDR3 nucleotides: TGCGCCAGCAGCAAAGGGACAGGGCCCTTGGATGAGCAGTTCTTC. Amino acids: CASSKGTGPLDEQFF.

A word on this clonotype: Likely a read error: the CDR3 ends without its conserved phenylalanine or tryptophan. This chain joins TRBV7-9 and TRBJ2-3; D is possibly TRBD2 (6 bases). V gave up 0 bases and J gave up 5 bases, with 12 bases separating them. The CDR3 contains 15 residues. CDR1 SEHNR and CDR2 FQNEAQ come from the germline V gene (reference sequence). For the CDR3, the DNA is TGTGCCAGCAGCTTAGCCTCCGGGGGAGAAGATACGCAGTATTCT. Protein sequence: CASSLASGGEDTQYS.

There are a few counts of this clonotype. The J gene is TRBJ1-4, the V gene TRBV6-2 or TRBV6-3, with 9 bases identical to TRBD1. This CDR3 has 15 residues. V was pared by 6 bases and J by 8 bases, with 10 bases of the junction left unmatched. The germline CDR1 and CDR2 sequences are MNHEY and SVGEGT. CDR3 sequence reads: CASRDPGQGVEKLFF. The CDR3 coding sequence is TGTGCCAGCAGGGACCCGGGACAGGGCGTAGAAAAACTGTTTTTT.

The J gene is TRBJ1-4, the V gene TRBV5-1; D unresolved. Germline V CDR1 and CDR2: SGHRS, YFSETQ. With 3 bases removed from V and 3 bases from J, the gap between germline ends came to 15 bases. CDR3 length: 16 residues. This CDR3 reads CASSSAPGRANEKLFF. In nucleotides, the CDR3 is TGCGCCAGCAGCTCAGCCCCCGGGAGAGCTAATGAAAAACTGTTTTTT.

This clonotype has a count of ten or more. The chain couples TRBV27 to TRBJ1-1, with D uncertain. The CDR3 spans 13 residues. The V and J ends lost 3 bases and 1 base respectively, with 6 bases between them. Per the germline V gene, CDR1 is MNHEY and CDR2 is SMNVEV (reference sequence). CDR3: CASSFGKNTEAFF. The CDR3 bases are TGTGCCAGCAGTTTCGGAAAGAACACTGAAGCTTTCTTT.

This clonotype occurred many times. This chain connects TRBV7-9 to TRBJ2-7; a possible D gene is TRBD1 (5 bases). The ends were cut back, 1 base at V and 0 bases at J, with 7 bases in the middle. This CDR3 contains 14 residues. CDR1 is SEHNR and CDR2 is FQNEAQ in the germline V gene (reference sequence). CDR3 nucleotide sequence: TGTGCCAGCAGCTTAGAGGGGTACTCCTACGAGCAGTACTTC. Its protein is CASSLEGYSYEQYF.

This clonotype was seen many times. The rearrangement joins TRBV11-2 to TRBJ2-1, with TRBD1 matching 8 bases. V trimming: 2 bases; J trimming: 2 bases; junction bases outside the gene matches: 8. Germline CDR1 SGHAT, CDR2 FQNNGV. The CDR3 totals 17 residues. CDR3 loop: CASSLLLQGEAYNEQFF. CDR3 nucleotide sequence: TGTGCCAGCAGCTTACTTTTACAGGGGGAGGCCTACAATGAGCAGTTCTTC. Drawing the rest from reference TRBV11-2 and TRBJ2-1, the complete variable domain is EAGVAQSPRYKIIEKRQSVAFWCNPISGHATLYWYQQILGQGPKLLIQFQNNGVVDDSQLPKDRFSAERLKGVDSTLKIQPAKLEDSAVYLCASSLLLQGEAYNEQFFGPGTRLTVL.

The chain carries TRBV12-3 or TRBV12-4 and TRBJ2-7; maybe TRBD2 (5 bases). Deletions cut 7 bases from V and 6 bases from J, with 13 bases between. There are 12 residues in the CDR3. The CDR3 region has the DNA TGTGCCAGCAAAAGATCGGGGTCCGAGCAGTACTTC. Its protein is CASKRSGSEQYF.

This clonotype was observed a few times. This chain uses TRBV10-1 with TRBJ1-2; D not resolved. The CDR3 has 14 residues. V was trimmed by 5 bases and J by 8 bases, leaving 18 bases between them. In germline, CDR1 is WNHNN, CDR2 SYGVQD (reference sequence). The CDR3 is CASSMGAPGSGYTF. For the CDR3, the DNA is TGCGCCAGCAGTATGGGAGCCCCGGGTTCGGGCTACACCTTC.

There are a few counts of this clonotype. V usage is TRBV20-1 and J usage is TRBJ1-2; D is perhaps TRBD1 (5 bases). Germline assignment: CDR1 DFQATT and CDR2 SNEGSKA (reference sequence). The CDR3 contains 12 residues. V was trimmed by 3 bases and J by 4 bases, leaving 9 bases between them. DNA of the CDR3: TGCAGTGCTAGGCAGGGCTTCTATGGCTACACCTTC. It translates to CSARQGFYGYTF.

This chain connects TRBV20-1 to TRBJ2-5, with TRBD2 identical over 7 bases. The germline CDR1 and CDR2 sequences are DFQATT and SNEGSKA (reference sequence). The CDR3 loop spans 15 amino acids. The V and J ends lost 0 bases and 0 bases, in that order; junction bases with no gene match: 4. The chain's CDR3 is CSARDAGDYQETQYF. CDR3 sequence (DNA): TGCAGTGCTAGAGATGCGGGGGACTACCAAGAGACCCAGTACTTC.

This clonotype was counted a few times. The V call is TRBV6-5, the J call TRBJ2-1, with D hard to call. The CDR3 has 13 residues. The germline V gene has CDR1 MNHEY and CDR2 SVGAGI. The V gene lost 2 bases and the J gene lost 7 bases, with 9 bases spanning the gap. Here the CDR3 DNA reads TGTGCCAGCAGTTACGGGCCTTTTAATGAGCAGTTCTTC. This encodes CASSYGPFNEQFF.

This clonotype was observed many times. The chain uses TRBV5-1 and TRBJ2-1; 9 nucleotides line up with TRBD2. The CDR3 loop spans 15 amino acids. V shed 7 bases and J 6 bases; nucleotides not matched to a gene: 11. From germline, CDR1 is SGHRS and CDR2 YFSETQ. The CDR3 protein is CASSGSSGGFNEQFF. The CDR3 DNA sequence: TGCGCCAGCTCGGGGAGTAGCGGGGGTTTCAATGAGCAGTTCTTC. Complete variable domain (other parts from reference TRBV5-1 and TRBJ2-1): KAGVTQTPRYLIKTRGQQVTLSCSPISGHRSVSWYQQTPGQGLQFLFEYFSETQRNKGNFPGRFSGRQFSNSRSEMNVSTLELGDSALYLCASSGSSGGFNEQFFGPGTRLTVL.

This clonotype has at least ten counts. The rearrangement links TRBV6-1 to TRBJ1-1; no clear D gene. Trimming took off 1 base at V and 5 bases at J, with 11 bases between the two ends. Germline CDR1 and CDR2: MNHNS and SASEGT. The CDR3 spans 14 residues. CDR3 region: CASSEGRRRTEAFF. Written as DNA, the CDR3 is TGTGCCAGCAGTGAAGGTCGGAGGAGGACTGAAGCTTTCTTT.

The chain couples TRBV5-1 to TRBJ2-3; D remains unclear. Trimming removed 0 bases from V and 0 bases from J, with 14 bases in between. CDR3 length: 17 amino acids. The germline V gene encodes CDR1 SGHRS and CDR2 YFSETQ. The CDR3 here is CASSLAHLASSTDTQYF. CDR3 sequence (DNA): TGCGCCAGCAGCTTGGCCCACCTGGCTTCTAGCACAGATACGCAGTATTTT. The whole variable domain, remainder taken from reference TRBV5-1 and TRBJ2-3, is KAGVTQTPRYLIKTRGQQVTLSCSPISGHRSVSWYQQTPGQGLQFLFEYFSETQRNKGNFPGRFSGRQFSNSRSEMNVSTLELGDSALYLCASSLAHLASSTDTQYFGPGTRLTVL.

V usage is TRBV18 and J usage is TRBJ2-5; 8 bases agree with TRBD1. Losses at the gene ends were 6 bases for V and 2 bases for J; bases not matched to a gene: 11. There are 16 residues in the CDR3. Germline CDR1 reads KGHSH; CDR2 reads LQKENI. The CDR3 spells CASSQSGGGSQETQYF. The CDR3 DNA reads TGTGCCAGCTCCCAGTCAGGGGGCGGATCACAAGAGACCCAGTACTTC.